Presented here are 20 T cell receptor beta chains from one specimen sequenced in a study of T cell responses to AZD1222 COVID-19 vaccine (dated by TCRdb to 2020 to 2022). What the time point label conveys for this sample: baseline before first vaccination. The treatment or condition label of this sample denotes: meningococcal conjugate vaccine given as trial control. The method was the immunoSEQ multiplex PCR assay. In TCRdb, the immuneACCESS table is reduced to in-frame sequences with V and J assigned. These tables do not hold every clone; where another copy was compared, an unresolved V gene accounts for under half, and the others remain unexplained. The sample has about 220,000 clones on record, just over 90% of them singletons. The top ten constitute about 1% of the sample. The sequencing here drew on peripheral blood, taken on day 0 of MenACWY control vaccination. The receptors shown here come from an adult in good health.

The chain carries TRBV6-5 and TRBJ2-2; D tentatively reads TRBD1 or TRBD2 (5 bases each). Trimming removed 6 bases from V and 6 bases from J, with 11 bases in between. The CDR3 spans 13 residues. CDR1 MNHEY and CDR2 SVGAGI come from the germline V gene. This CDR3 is CASRRGESGELFF. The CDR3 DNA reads TGTGCCAGCAGACGAGGGGAGTCCGGGGAGCTGTTTTTT.

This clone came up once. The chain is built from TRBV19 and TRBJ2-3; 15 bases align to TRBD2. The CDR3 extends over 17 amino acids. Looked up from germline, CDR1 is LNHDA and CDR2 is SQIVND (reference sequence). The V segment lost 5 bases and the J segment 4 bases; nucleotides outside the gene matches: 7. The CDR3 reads CASSGTSGGTSSDTQYF. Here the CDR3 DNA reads TGTGCCAGTAGTGGGACTAGCGGGGGGACTTCATCAGATACGCAGTATTTT.

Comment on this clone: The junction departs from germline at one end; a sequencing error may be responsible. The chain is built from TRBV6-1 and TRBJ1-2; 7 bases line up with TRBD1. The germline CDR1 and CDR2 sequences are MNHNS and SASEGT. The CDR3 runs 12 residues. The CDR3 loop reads CASREGGMGYTF. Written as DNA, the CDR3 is TGTGCCAGCAGGGAAGGGGGCATGGGCTACACCTTC.

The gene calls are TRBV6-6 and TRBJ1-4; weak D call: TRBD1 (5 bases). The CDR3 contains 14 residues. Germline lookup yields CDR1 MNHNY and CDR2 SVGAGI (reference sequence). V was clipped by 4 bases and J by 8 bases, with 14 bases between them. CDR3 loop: CASSLGGTREKLFF. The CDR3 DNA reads TGTGCCAGCAGTTTGGGAGGGACGAGGGAAAAACTGTTTTTT.

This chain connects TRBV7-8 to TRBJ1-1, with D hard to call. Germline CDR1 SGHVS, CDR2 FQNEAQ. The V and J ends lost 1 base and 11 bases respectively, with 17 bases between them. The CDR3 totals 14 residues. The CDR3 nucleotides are TGTGCCAGCAGCTTAGACGCGCCCCTTGGGATGGCTTTCTTT. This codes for CASSLDAPLGMAFF. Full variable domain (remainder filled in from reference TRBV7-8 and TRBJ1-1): GAGVSQSPRYKVAKRGQDVALRCDPISGHVSLFWYQQALGQGPEFLTYFQNEAQLDKSGLPSDRFFAERPEGSVSTLKIQRTQQEDSAVYLCASSLDAPLGMAFFGQGTRLTVV.

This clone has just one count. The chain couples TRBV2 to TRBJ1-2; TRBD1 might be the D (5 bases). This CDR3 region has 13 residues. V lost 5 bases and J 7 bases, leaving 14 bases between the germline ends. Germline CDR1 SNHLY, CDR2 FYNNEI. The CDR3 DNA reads TGTGCCAGCAGTCCGGGACCAGTCGGTGGCTACACCTTC. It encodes CASSPGPVGGYTF.

This CDR3 is CASSSWTATTANYGYTF. The DNA of the CDR3 is TGTGCCAGCAGTTCATGGACAGCTACTACGGCTAACTATGGCTACACCTTC. This sequence joins TRBV6-2 or TRBV6-3 and TRBJ1-2, with D possibly TRBD1 on 6 matching bases. The V and J ends lost 4 bases and 0 bases respectively, with 18 bases between them. CDR1 and CDR2 from the germline V gene are MNHEY and SVGEGT. The CDR3 is made up of 17 amino acids.

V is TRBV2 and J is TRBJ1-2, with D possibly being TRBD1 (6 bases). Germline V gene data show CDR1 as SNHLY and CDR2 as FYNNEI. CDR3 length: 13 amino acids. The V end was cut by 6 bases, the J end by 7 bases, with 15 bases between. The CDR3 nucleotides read TGTGCCAGCAGGGCAGGGGATAGGGGTGGCTACACCTTC. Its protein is CASRAGDRGGYTF.

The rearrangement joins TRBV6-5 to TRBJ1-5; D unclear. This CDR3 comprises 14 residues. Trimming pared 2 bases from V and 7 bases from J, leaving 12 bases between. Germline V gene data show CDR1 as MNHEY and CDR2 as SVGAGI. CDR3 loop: CASSYLQYPQPQHF. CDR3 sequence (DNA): TGTGCCAGCAGTTACCTGCAGTACCCACAGCCCCAGCATTTT.

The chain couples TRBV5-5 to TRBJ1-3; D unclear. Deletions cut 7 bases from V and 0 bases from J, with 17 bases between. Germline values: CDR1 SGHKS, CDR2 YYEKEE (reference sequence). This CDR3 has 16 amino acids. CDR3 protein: CASGRWQVSSGNTIYF. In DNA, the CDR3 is TGTGCCAGCGGGAGATGGCAGGTTAGCTCTGGAAACACCATATATTTT.

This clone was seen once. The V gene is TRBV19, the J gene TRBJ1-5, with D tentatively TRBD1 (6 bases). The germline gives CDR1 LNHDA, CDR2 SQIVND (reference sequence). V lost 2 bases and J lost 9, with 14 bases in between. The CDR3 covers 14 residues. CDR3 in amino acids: CASSIQGTSSPQHF. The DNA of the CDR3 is TGTGCCAGTAGTATACAGGGGACTTCTTCGCCCCAGCATTTT.

The CDR3 DNA is TGTGCCAGCAGTGAATTTAAAGGGTTCGACTATGGCTACACCTTC. Translation gives CASSEFKGFDYGYTF. V is TRBV6-1 and J is TRBJ1-2, with D unresolved. CDR3 length: 15 amino acids. The V gene's germline CDR1 is MNHNS and CDR2 SASEGT. Trimming removed 2 bases from V and 3 bases from J, with 13 bases in between.

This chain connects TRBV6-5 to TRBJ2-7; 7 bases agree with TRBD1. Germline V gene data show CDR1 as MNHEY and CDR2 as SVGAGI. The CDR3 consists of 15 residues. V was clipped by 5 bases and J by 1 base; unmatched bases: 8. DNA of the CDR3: TGTGCCAGCAGTAAACAGGGGATAGGATCCTACGAGCAGTACTTC. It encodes CASSKQGIGSYEQYF.

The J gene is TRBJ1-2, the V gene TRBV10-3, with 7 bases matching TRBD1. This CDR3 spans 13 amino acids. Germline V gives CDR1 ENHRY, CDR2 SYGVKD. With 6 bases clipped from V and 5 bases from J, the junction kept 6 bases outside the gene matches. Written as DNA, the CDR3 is TGTGCCATCAGCCAGGGACAGCTTTATGGCTACACCTTC. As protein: CAISQGQLYGYTF.

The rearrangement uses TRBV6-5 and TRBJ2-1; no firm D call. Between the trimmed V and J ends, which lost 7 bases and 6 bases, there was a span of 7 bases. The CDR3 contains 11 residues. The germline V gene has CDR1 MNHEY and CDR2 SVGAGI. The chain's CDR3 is CASKEVNEQFF. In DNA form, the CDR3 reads TGTGCCAGCAAGGAAGTCAATGAGCAGTTCTTC.

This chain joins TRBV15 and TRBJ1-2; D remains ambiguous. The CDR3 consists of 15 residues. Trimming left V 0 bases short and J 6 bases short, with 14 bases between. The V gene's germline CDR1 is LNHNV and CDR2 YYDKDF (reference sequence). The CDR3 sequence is CATSRDLRPSHGYTF. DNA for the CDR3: TGTGCCACCAGCAGAGATCTCCGGCCGTCGCATGGCTACACCTTC.

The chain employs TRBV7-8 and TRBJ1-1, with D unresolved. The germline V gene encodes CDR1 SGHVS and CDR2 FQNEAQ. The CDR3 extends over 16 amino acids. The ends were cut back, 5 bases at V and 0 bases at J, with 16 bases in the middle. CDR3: CASSRTAGKLNTEAFF. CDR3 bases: TGTGCCAGCAGCCGGACGGCCGGTAAATTGAACACTGAAGCTTTCTTT.

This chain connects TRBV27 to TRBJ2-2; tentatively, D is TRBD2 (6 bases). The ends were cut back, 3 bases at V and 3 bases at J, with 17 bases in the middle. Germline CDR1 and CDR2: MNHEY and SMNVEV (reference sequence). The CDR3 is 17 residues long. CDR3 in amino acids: CASSFRLPGLDTGELFF. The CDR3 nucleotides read TGTGCCAGCAGTTTCCGACTACCGGGACTTGACACCGGGGAGCTGTTTTTT.

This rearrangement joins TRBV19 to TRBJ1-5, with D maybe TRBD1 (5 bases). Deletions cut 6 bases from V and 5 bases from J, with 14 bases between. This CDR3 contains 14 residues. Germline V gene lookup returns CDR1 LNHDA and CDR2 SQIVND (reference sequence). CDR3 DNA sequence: TGTGCCAGTAGGCCTAGACAGAGTTATCAGCCCCAGCATTTT. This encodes CASRPRQSYQPQHF.

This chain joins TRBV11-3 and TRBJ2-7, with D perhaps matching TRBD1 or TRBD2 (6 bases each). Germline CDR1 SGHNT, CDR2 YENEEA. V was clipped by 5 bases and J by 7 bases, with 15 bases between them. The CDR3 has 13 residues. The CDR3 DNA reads TGTGCCAGCAGCCCCGGGGGCAGCCGAGAGCAGTACTTC. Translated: CASSPGGSREQYF. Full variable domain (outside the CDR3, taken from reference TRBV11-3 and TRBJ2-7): EAGVVQSPRYKIIEKKQPVAFWCNPISGHNTLYWYLQNLGQGPELLIRYENEEAVDDSQLPKDRFSAERLKGVDSTLKIQPAELGDSAVYLCASSPGGSREQYFGPGTRLTVT.